Presented here are 27 T cell receptor beta chains from one specimen sequenced in a study of blood T cell repertoires in COVID-19. Assay: immunoSEQ multiplex PCR; the TCRdb copy retains only in-frame clones and omits some. The sample shows approximately 150,000 clones, roughly 89% of them seen only once. The specimen was peripheral blood. These receptors originate from a woman aged 50 to 60 with active or convalescent COVID-19.

This sequence joins TRBV4-1 and TRBJ2-3; 15 positions agree with TRBD2. Trimming cost V 1 base and J 2 bases; bases outside gene matches: 4. Germline lookup yields CDR1 MGHRA and CDR2 YSYEKL. The CDR3 is 18 amino acids. CDR3 bases: TGCGCCAGCAGCCAAGTGGGACTAGCGGGGGGTTCCACAGATACGCAGTATTTT. It encodes CASSQVGLAGGSTDTQYF.

This chain links TRBV9 with TRBJ2-5; the match to TRBD2 covers 7 bases. The CDR3 extends over 15 amino acids. V lost 0 bases, J lost 3 bases, and 5 bases stayed unmatched. The germline gives CDR1 SGDLS, CDR2 YYNGEE. The DNA of the CDR3 is TGTGCCAGCAGCGTAGCGGGAGGTCGAGAAGAGACCCAGTACTTC. Its translation is CASSVAGGREETQYF.

This chain connects TRBV6-5 to TRBJ1-2; TRBD1 matches at 7 bases. V trimming: 2 bases; J trimming: 4 bases; junction bases outside the gene matches: 7. CDR1 and CDR2 from the germline V gene are MNHEY and SVGAGI. The CDR3 totals 15 residues. In DNA, the CDR3 is TGTGCCAGCAGTTACCAAATACAGGGGCCCTATGGCTACACCTTC. As protein: CASSYQIQGPYGYTF.

The chain employs TRBV30 and TRBJ1-1; D is undetermined. From germline, CDR1 is GTSNPN and CDR2 SVGIG (reference sequence). The CDR3 consists of 13 residues. Deletions cut 3 bases from V and 1 base from J, with 9 bases between. The CDR3 here is CAWRVYGNTEAFF. The CDR3, as DNA: TGTGCCTGGAGGGTGTACGGGAACACTGAAGCTTTCTTT.

This CDR3 reads CASLPSGGAPPDTQYF. The CDR3 DNA reads as TGTGCCAGCCTTCCTAGCGGGGGGGCCCCCCCAGATACGCAGTATTTT. The chain links TRBV2 to TRBJ2-3, with 12 bases matching TRBD2. CDR3 size: 16 residues. Germline values: CDR1 SNHLY, CDR2 FYNNEI. J was trimmed by 4 bases and V by 8 bases; bases with no gene match: 10.

The V gene is TRBV6-6, the J gene TRBJ1-2, with TRBD1 matching over 10 bases. The J segment lost 4 bases and the V segment lost 6 bases, leaving 8 bases of the junction unmatched. This CDR3 is 15 amino acids long. Germline CDR1 is MNHNY and CDR2 is SVGAGI (reference sequence). The CDR3 is CASRVTGTGAYGYTF. The CDR3 coding sequence is TGTGCCAGCAGAGTTACCGGGACAGGGGCCTATGGCTACACCTTC.

The chain joins TRBV28 to TRBJ1-6; D is possibly TRBD1 (6 bases). This CDR3 is built from 15 residues. Looked up from germline, CDR1 is MDHEN and CDR2 is SYDVKM. Trimming stripped 5 bases from V and 7 bases from J, with 15 bases between. The CDR3 nucleotides read TGTGCCAGCAGTGAATCCGGGACAATCAATTCACCCCTCCACTTT. This encodes CASSESGTINSPLHF. Full variable domain (missing parts from reference TRBV28 and TRBJ1-6): DVKVTQSSRYLVKRTGEKVFLECVQDMDHENMFWYRQDPGLGLRLIYFSYDVKMKEKGDIPEGYSVSREKKERFSLILESASTNQTSMYLCASSESGTINSPLHFGNGTRLTVT.

This rearrangement joins TRBV6-5 to TRBJ1-1, with D maybe TRBD1 (5 bases). Trimming took off 4 bases at V and 6 bases at J, with 12 bases between the two ends. The CDR3 sequence is 13 residues long. Germline CDR1 and CDR2: MNHEY and SVGAGI. The CDR3 loop is CASSLGVTAEAFF. The CDR3 bases are TGTGCCAGCAGTTTAGGGGTTACGGCTGAAGCTTTCTTT.

The chain is built from TRBV6-5 and TRBJ1-2; 11 nucleotides match TRBD1. V shed 3 bases and J 5 bases; nucleotides not matched to a gene: 5. CDR1 and CDR2 (germline): MNHEY, SVGAGI. The CDR3 covers 15 residues. For the CDR3, the DNA is TGTGCCAGCAGTTATGGACAGGGGGCTGGTTATGGCTACACCTTC. Its translation is CASSYGQGAGYGYTF.

In this sample, this clone turned up a few times. CDR3: CASSHRTGGRGYTF. As DNA, the CDR3 is TGTGCCAGCAGCCACAGAACAGGTGGTAGAGGCTACACCTTC. The chain uses TRBV28 and TRBJ1-2; TRBD1 might be the D (5 bases). Per the germline V gene, CDR1 is MDHEN and CDR2 is SYDVKM. V lost 6 bases to trimming and J lost 8 bases, with 19 bases between them. The CDR3 sequence is 14 residues long.

The chain joins TRBV19 to TRBJ2-2; weak D call: TRBD1 (5 bases). This CDR3 contains 18 residues. CDR1 is LNHDA and CDR2 is SQIVND in the germline V gene (reference sequence). Trimming removed 4 bases from V and 0 bases from J, with 18 bases in between. CDR3 protein: CASSRAGIDHSNTGELFF. For the CDR3, the DNA is TGTGCCAGTAGTAGGGCAGGGATCGACCATTCGAACACCGGGGAGCTGTTTTTT.

This sequence joins TRBV6-5 and TRBJ1-4; no firm D call. The V gene's germline CDR1 is MNHEY and CDR2 SVGAGI. The CDR3 spans 13 residues. Between the trimmed V and J ends, which lost 6 bases and 8 bases, there was a span of 13 bases. In nucleotides, the CDR3 is TGTGCCAGCAGCATATACACGGGAGAAAAACTGTTTTTT. It is translated as CASSIYTGEKLFF.

The genes are TRBV30 and TRBJ1-5, with 10 bases fitting TRBD1. Germline loops: CDR1 GTSNPN, CDR2 SVGIG (reference sequence). This CDR3 contains 15 residues. With 2 bases clipped from V and 6 bases from J, the junction kept 7 bases outside the gene matches. This CDR3 reads CAWSTGTGDGQPQHF. The DNA for the CDR3 is TGTGCCTGGAGTACCGGGACAGGGGACGGTCAGCCCCAGCATTTT. The full variable domain, its missing parts supplied by reference TRBV30 and TRBJ1-5, is SQTIHQWPATLVQPVGSPLSLECTVEGTSNPNLYWYRQAAGRGLQLLFYSVGIGQISSEVPQNLSASRPQDRQFILSSKKLLLSDSGFYLCAWSTGTGDGQPQHFGDGTRLSIL.

The rearrangement joins TRBV11-3 to TRBJ2-2; 11 bases are shared with TRBD2. This CDR3 has 18 residues. CDR1 is SGHNT, CDR2 YENEEA, per germline. The J segment lost 4 bases and the V segment lost 5 bases, leaving 12 bases of the junction unmatched. The DNA for the CDR3 is TGTGCCAGCAGCCTAGGAGTAGCGGGGGGGCCGGGCACCGGGGAGCTGTTTTTT. Translation gives CASSLGVAGGPGTGELFF. Supplemented by reference TRBV11-3 and TRBJ2-2, the full variable domain reads EAGVVQSPRYKIIEKKQPVAFWCNPISGHNTLYWYLQNLGQGPELLIRYENEEAVDDSQLPKDRFSAERLKGVDSTLKIQPAELGDSAVYLCASSLGVAGGPGTGELFFGEGSRLTVL.

This CDR3 is CAWSAGGGYTF. CDR3 in DNA: TGTGCCTGGAGCGCAGGGGGGGGCTACACCTTC. The chain has TRBV30 and TRBJ1-2; TRBD1 matches 7 bases. Germline V lookup: CDR1 GTSNPN, CDR2 SVGIG (reference sequence). Trimming at V came to 3 bases and at J to 8 bases, leaving 3 bases not matched to a gene. The CDR3 runs 11 residues.

The chain employs TRBV6-5 and TRBJ2-1, with 9 bases identical to TRBD2. Unmatched junction bases numbered 2, after V lost 6 bases and J lost 2 bases. Per the germline V gene, CDR1 is MNHEY and CDR2 is SVGAGI. The CDR3 spans 14 residues. This CDR3 reads CASRVAGAYNEQFF. The DNA for the CDR3 is TGTGCCAGCAGAGTAGCGGGGGCCTACAATGAGCAGTTCTTC.

This rearrangement joins TRBV5-1 to TRBJ2-7, with D uncertain. This CDR3 region has 14 residues. With 1 base removed from V and 1 base from J, the gap between germline ends came to 9 bases. Germline CDR1 is SGHRS and CDR2 is YFSETQ. The CDR3 region is CASSLRTRSYEQYF. Written as DNA, the CDR3 is TGCGCCAGCAGCTTGCGTACCAGATCCTACGAGCAGTACTTC.

The sample holds one count of this clone. This rearrangement joins TRBV11-2 to TRBJ2-1; no reliable D call. Trimming cost V 0 bases and J 5 bases, with 8 bases left between them. Germline CDR1 reads SGHAT; CDR2 reads FQNNGV. The CDR3 loop spans 14 amino acids. CDR3 protein: CASSLDPQDNEQFF. CDR3 DNA: TGTGCCAGCAGCTTAGATCCTCAGGACAATGAGCAGTTCTTC.

CDR3 nucleotide sequence: TGTGCCAGCAGCCAAACTAGCCGCGGCACAGATACGCAGTATTTT. Amino acids: CASSQTSRGTDTQYF. The rearrangement joins TRBV7-3 to TRBJ2-3; D is perhaps TRBD2 (6 bases). This CDR3 spans 15 amino acids. Germline V CDR1 and CDR2: SGHTA, FQGTGA. Trimming pared 5 bases from V and 1 base from J, leaving 13 bases between.

This clone was counted once. This chain links TRBV9 with TRBJ2-3, with D possibly matching TRBD2 (6 bases). Trimming pared 3 bases from V and 0 bases from J, leaving 20 bases between. The germline V gene encodes CDR1 SGDLS and CDR2 YYNGEE. This CDR3 is 18 amino acids long. CDR3 DNA: TGTGCCAGCAGCGCGCCCGCCCTCCGGGACTCGAGCACAGATACGCAGTATTTT. Its translation: CASSAPALRDSSTDTQYF. The full variable domain, completed using reference TRBV9 and TRBJ2-3, is DSGVTQTPKHLITATGQRVTLRCSPRSGDLSVYWYQQSLDQGLQFLIQYYNGEERAKGNILERFSAQQFPDLHSELNLSSLELGDSALYFCASSAPALRDSSTDTQYFGPGTRLTVL.

This clone was counted once. CDR3 sequence: CASSADRALRETQYF. CDR3 nucleotide sequence: TGTGCCAGCAGCGCCGACAGGGCGTTGAGGGAGACCCAGTACTTC. The chain recombines TRBV7-9 with TRBJ2-5, with 7 bases lining up with TRBD1. Trimming removed 5 bases from V and 5 bases from J; junction bases left unmatched: 11. CDR1 and CDR2 (germline): SEHNR, FQNEAQ (reference sequence). CDR3 length: 15 amino acids.

The V gene is TRBV3-1 (or the pseudogene TRBV3-2), the J gene TRBJ1-2, with unresolved D. Germline V gene data show CDR1 as LGHDT and CDR2 as YNNKEL (reference sequence). The length of the CDR3 is 13 residues. The V end lost 0 bases, the J end lost 4 bases, and 6 bases lay between the germline ends. Here the CDR3 reads CASSQDPVYGYTF. The CDR3 DNA follows: TGTGCCAGCAGCCAAGATCCGGTCTATGGCTACACCTTC.

The table lists this clone with a few counts. The chain recombines TRBV28 with TRBJ1-5; D may be TRBD1 (6 bases). Germline CDR1 is MDHEN and CDR2 is SYDVKM. The CDR3 runs to 16 residues. Trimming cost V 5 bases and J 2 bases, with 16 bases left between them. DNA for the CDR3: TGTGCCAGCAGTATCCCACAGGGTATAGGCAATCAGCCCCAGCATTTT. Encoded protein: CASSIPQGIGNQPQHF.

The chain employs TRBV9 and TRBJ1-3, with D possibly matching TRBD1 (6 bases). Trimming took 0 bases from V and 1 from J, leaving 11 bases between them. CDR3 size: 16 residues. Germline assignment: CDR1 SGDLS and CDR2 YYNGEE. CDR3 nucleotide sequence: TGTGCCAGCAGCGTAGGGGCGGGGGCGTCTGGAAACACCATATATTTT. This translates into CASSVGAGASGNTIYF.

The chain has TRBV11-2 and TRBJ1-2; maybe TRBD1 (6 bases). CDR1 and CDR2 (germline): SGHAT, FQNNGV. Between the trimmed V and J ends, which lost 2 bases and 0 bases, there was a span of 13 bases. CDR3 size: 16 residues. The CDR3, as DNA: TGTGCCAGCAGCTTATCAACCTACAGGGCTAACTATGGCTACACCTTC. It encodes CASSLSTYRANYGYTF.

This chain's CDR3 is CASSTIGTGETYEQYF. The DNA for the CDR3 is TGCGCCAGCAGCACGATCGGGACTGGGGAAACCTACGAGCAGTACTTC. V and J are TRBV5-1 and TRBJ2-7; D is perhaps TRBD2 (6 bases). The CDR3 loop spans 16 amino acids. V was clipped by 4 bases and J by 2 bases, with 19 bases between them. Germline loops: CDR1 SGHRS, CDR2 YFSETQ.

The chain employs TRBV19 and TRBJ1-5, with 7 bases fitting TRBD1. The germline gives CDR1 LNHDA, CDR2 SQIVND (reference sequence). V lost 6 bases and J lost 1; bases outside the gene matches: 6. The CDR3 length is 15 residues. The CDR3 DNA reads TGTGCCAGTAGGGAGACAGGGCGAAGCAATCAGCCCCAGCATTTT. As protein: CASRETGRSNQPQHF.